The 13 T cell receptor beta chains presented below share a single source sample, sequenced in a study of blood T cells in healthy people across ages. Next came a second PCR, run for about 6 to 12 cycles, which used a sample-barcoded 5' primer along with a J-beta primer mix. TCRdb redid the calling of the 5' RACE reads with MiXCR, one entry per CDR3 protein. The data hold about 940,000 distinct CDR3 sequences, with 48% observed a single time. The sequenced sample was blood. These receptor sequences come from a man aged 30-40 years in good health.

The chain couples TRBV9 to TRBJ1-1; a possible D gene is TRBD1 (5 bases). Deletions cut 2 bases from V and 7 bases from J, with 12 bases between. From germline, CDR1 is SGDLS and CDR2 YYNGEE. The CDR3 runs 13 residues. This CDR3 is CASSVGPENEAFF. The CDR3, as DNA: TGTGCCAGCAGCGTGGGACCGGAGAATGAAGCTTTCTTT.

This clonotype was counted a few times. J is TRBJ2-3 and V is TRBV24-1, with D maybe TRBD2 (5 bases). The CDR3 is 11 amino acids. V gave up 12 bases and J gave up 6 bases, with 12 bases separating them. Germline V gene lookup returns CDR1 KGHDR and CDR2 SFDVKD. The CDR3 here is CAAGIRDTQYF. CDR3 sequence (DNA): TGTGCCGCGGGCATTAGGGATACGCAGTATTTT.

As for this clonotype: The junction shows a germline mismatch at one end, possibly a read error. The rearrangement joins TRBV7-2 to TRBJ2-3; D is perhaps TRBD1 or TRBD2 (6 bases each). Germline lookup yields CDR1 SGHTA and CDR2 FQGNSA. CDR3 length: 16 residues. CDR3 DNA sequence: TGTGCCAGCAGCATAGGACAGACAACTAGCACAGGTACGCAGTATTTT. It specifies CASSIGQTTSTGTQYF.

This clonotype was detected a few times. The chain links TRBV12-3 or TRBV12-4 to TRBJ1-2, with D tentatively TRBD1 (6 bases). Trimming took 7 bases from V and 3 from J, leaving 12 bases between them. CDR3 length: 13 amino acids. The CDR3 DNA reads TGTGCCAGCAACAGGGACGGCGACTATGGCTACACCTTC. It specifies CASNRDGDYGYTF.

This clonotype has only one observation. The chain is built from TRBV3-1 and TRBJ2-5, with 8 bases aligning to TRBD2. The assigned J gene may be wrong: the sequence end matches TRBJ2-7 better. CDR3 length equals 15 residues. Germline V gene data show CDR1 as LGHDT and CDR2 as YNNKEL (reference sequence). For the CDR3, the DNA is TGTGCCAGCAGCCAAGATAAGCGGGGGTCCTACGAGCAGTACTTC. Its protein is CASSQDKRGSYEQYF.

This rearrangement joins TRBV6-1 to TRBJ1-1; a possible D gene is TRBD1 (5 bases). V dropped 4 bases and J dropped 5 bases, with 11 bases sitting between them. Germline V gives CDR1 MNHNS, CDR2 SASEGT. The length of the CDR3 is 13 residues. The CDR3 reads CASSARDWTEAFF. The CDR3 nucleotides are TGTGCCAGCAGTGCCAGGGACTGGACTGAAGCTTTCTTT.

V and J are TRBV5-1 and TRBJ1-1, with D perhaps TRBD1 (6 bases). The CDR3 has 15 amino acids. Trimming removed 5 bases at V and 5 bases at J, with 19 bases between. Germline V CDR1 and CDR2: SGHRS, YFSETQ. CDR3 nucleotides: TGCGCCAGCAGGTTCTCCTCGGGGGCAATGACTGAAGCTTTCTTT. It is translated as CASRFSSGAMTEAFF.

This clonotype was recorded many times. The chain uses TRBV5-5 and TRBJ1-6, with D hard to call. This CDR3 contains 12 residues. Germline assignment: CDR1 SGHKS and CDR2 YYEKEE (reference sequence). V lost 5 bases and J 6 bases, leaving 6 bases between the germline ends. Written as DNA, the CDR3 is TGTGCCAGCAGACAAGTTAATTCACCCCTCCACTTT. It is translated as CASRQVNSPLHF.

The rearrangement links TRBV29-1 to TRBJ2-6; 9 bases match TRBD1. Germline V gives CDR1 SQVTM, CDR2 ANQGSEA. With 6 bases clipped from V and 4 bases from J, the junction kept 4 bases outside the gene matches. This CDR3 is 14 amino acids long. CDR3 DNA: TGCAGCGTGGAACAGGGGGCCGGGGCCAACGTCCTGACTTTC. This codes for CSVEQGAGANVLTF.

The chain joins TRBV7-2 to TRBJ1-5; D uncertain. The CDR3 runs 15 residues. The V end was cut by 1 base, the J end by 1 base, with 8 bases between. Germline values: CDR1 SGHTA, CDR2 FQGNSA. The CDR3 here is CASSLDYSSNQPQHF. The CDR3 DNA follows: TGTGCCAGCAGCTTAGATTACTCGAGCAATCAGCCCCAGCATTTT. Based on the CDR3 plus reference TRBV7-2 and TRBJ1-5, the full variable domain is GAGVSQSPSNKVTEKGKDVELRCDPISGHTALYWYRQSLGQGLEFLIYFQGNSAPDKSGLPSDRFSAERTGGSVSTLTIQRTQQEDSAVYLCASSLDYSSNQPQHFGDGTRLSIL.

This clonotype was counted a few times. The chain combines TRBV4-3 with TRBJ2-7, with D possibly called TRBD1 or TRBD2 (5 bases each). Germline assignment: CDR1 LGHNA and CDR2 YSLEER. Trimming stripped 2 bases from V and 3 bases from J, with 17 bases between. CDR3 size: 16 residues. CDR3 region: CASSQKVGTEIYEQYF. The CDR3 nucleotides read TGCGCCAGCAGCCAAAAAGTAGGGACGGAAATCTACGAGCAGTACTTC.

The J gene is TRBJ1-2, the V gene TRBV6-6; TRBD1 is a possible D gene (5 bases). The CDR3 extends over 15 amino acids. The ends were cut back, 6 bases at V and 6 bases at J, with 20 bases in the middle. Germline assignment: CDR1 MNHNY and CDR2 SVGAGI (reference sequence). CDR3 coding DNA: TGTGCCAGCAGCCCTCCGGGGGAGGGATCAGATGGCTACACCTTC. Translated, it gives CASSPPGEGSDGYTF.

This chain joins TRBV10-3 and TRBJ2-3; tentative D call: TRBD2 (6 bases). The CDR3 is 15 residues long. CDR1 and CDR2 (germline): ENHRY, SYGVKD. V lost 4 bases, J lost 0 bases, and 11 bases lay in between. The CDR3 DNA reads TGTGCCATCAGTGCTAGCGATTCTAGCACAGATACGCAGTATTTT. It yields the protein CAISASDSSTDTQYF.